The rows below give T cell receptor beta chains drawn from one sample of a study of blood T cell repertoires in COVID-19. The method was immunoSEQ multiplex PCR; TCRdb's version includes in-frame clones alone and lacks a portion of them. This sample has a few hundred thousand clones, with around 90% found just once. The sequenced sample consisted of peripheral blood. Receptors originate from a woman aged 60-75 years with COVID-19, enrolled during active disease. CDR3s include the opening cysteine and the closing phenylalanine or tryptophan. A D gene is named only where the DNA matches it firmly. Not every row has a clone size; where given, it reads once, few, many or a size class.

clone_size d_call j_call v_call cdr3_aa cdr3_nt
NA NA TRBJ1-2 TRBV6-5 CASRSPRRNYGYTF TGTGCCAGCAGGTCGCCGAGGAGGAACTATGGCTACACCTTC
NA NA TRBJ2-6 TRBV5-1 CASSFTGANVLTF TGCGCCAGCAGCTTTACTGGGGCCAACGTCCTGACTTTC
NA NA TRBJ1-1 TRBV6-5 CASSYSGQMFEAFF TGTGCCAGCAGTTACTCAGGACAGATGTTTGAAGCTTTCTTT
once NA TRBJ1-1 TRBV3-1/TRBV3-2 CASSPRARENSEAFF TGTGCCAGCAGCCCCCGGGCCCGGGAAAACTCTGAAGCTTTCTTT
NA NA TRBJ1-2 TRBV19 CASSSLGGGYTF TGTGCCAGTAGCTCCCTAGGGGGTGGCTACACCTTC
NA NA TRBJ1-5 TRBV2 CASNPGAHQPQHF TGTGCCAGCAACCCAGGGGCTCATCAGCCCCAGCATTTT
few TRBD2 TRBJ2-7 TRBV10-2 CASNLAGATYEQYF TGCGCCAGCAATCTAGCGGGGGCAACCTACGAGCAGTACTTC
NA NA TRBJ1-5 TRBV18 CASSPGEHQPQHF TGTGCCAGCTCACCGGGCGAGCATCAGCCCCAGCATTTT
NA TRBD1 TRBJ1-2 TRBV19 CASSTQTGDGYTF TGTGCCAGTAGTACACAAACAGGGGATGGCTACACCTTC
NA TRBD1 TRBJ2-1 TRBV6-2/TRBV6-3 CASSNRDRVYNEQFF TGTGCCAGCAGCAACCGGGACAGAGTCTACAATGAGCAGTTCTTC
few NA TRBJ1-2 TRBV4-3 CASSQSGLTERGVGYTF TGCGCCAGCAGCCAATCGGGACTAACAGAGAGAGGAGTGGGCTACACCTTC